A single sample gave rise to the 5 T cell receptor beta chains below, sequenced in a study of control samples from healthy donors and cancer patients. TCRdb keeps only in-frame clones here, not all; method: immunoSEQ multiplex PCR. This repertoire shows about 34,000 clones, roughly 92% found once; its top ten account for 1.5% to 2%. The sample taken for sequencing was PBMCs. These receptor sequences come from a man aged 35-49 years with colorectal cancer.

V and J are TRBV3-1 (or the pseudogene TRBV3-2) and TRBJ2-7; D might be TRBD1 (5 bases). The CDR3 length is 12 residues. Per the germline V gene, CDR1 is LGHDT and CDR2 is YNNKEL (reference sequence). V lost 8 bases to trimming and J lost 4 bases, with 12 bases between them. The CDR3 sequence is CASGDRNYEQYF. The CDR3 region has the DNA TGTGCCAGCGGAGACAGAAATTACGAGCAGTACTTC.

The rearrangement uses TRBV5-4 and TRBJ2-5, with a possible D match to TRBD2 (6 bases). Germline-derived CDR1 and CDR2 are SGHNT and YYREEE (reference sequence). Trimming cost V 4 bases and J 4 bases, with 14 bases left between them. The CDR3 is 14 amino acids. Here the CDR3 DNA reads TGTGCCAGCAGCCCTGGACTGGGGGGAGAGACCCAGTACTTC. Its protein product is CASSPGLGGETQYF. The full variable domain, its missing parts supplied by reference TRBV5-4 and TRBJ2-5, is ETGVTQSPTHLIKTRGQQVTLRCSSQSGHNTVSWYQQALGQGPQFIFQYYREEENGRGNFPPRFSGLQFPNYSSELNVNALELDDSALYLCASSPGLGGETQYFGPGTRLLVL.

The chain's CDR3 is CASSLVGNTIYF. The CDR3 DNA sequence: TGTGCCAGCAGTTTAGTTGGAAACACCATATATTTT. This chain connects TRBV12-3 or TRBV12-4 to TRBJ1-3, with no clear D. The germline V and J ends were trimmed by 1 base and 3 bases, with 1 base remaining between them. CDR3 length: 12 residues.

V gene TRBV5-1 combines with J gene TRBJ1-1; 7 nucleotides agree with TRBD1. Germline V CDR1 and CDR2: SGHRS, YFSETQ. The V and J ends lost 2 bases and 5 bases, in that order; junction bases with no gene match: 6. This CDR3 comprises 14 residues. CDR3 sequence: CASSFQGESTEAFF. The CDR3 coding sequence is TGCGCCAGCAGCTTCCAGGGGGAGAGTACTGAAGCTTTCTTT.

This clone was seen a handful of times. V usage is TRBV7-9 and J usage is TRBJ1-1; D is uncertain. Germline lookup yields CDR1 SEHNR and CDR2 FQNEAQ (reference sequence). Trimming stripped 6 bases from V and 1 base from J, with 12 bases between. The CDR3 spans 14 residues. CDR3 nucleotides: TGTGCCAGCAGGATTGGGGTTGCGAACACTGAAGCTTTCTTT. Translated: CASRIGVANTEAFF.